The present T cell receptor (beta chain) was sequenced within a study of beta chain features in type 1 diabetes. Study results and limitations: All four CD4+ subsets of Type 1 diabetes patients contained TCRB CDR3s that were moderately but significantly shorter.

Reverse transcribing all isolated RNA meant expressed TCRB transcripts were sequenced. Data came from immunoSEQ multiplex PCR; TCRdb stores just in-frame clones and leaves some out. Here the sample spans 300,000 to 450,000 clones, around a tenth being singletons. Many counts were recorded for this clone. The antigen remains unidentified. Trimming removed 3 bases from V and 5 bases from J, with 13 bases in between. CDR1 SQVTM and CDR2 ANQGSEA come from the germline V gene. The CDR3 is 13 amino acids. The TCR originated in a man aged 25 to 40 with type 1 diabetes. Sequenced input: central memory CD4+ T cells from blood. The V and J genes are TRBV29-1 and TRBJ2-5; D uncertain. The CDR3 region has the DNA TGCAGCGTTGACGATACAGCCGGGGAGACCCAGTACTTC. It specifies CSVDDTAGETQYF.